These 13 T cell receptor beta chains share one sample of origin, sequenced in a study of blood T cell repertoires in COVID-19. Profiled with immunoSEQ multiplex PCR; TCRdb holds only in-frame clones, not every one. The table includes about 230,000 clones, nearly 90% detected once. Sequenced material: peripheral blood. Source of these receptors: a woman younger than 35 who had recovered from COVID-19.

The chain is built from TRBV5-1 and TRBJ2-1, with a weak D call TRBD1 (5 bases). Germline V CDR1 and CDR2: SGHRS, YFSETQ. This CDR3 has 17 residues. Trimming shortened V by 0 bases and J by 7 bases, and 20 bases separated the two germline ends. The CDR3 DNA is TGCGCCAGCAGCTTGGAGCAGGGCCGCCCAACTGGGAATGAGCAGTTCTTC. As protein: CASSLEQGRPTGNEQFF. Full variable domain (rest looked up from reference TRBV5-1 and TRBJ2-1): KAGVTQTPRYLIKTRGQQVTLSCSPISGHRSVSWYQQTPGQGLQFLFEYFSETQRNKGNFPGRFSGRQFSNSRSEMNVSTLELGDSALYLCASSLEQGRPTGNEQFFGPGTRLTVL.

V gene TRBV6-5 combines with J gene TRBJ2-1, with 7 positions matching TRBD2. The CDR3 is 14 amino acids. The J segment lost 0 bases and the V segment lost 6 bases, leaving 2 bases of the junction unmatched. Germline CDR1 reads MNHEY; CDR2 reads SVGAGI. CDR3 protein: CASRGGSSYNEQFF. The CDR3 nucleotides are TGTGCCAGCAGGGGCGGGAGCTCCTACAATGAGCAGTTCTTC.

The J gene is TRBJ2-1, the V gene TRBV21-1; TRBD2 was called by the table and not checked on the DNA. TRBV21-1 is a listed pseudogene. This CDR3 comprises 20 residues. The CDR3 loop is CASSKANCPLGTSGRSEQFF. CDR3 nucleotides: TGTGCCAGCAGCAAAGCCAACTGTCCACTGGGGACTAGCGGGAGGTCTGAGCAGTTCTTC.

The CDR3 DNA reads TGTGCCAGCAGCGTAGGTCGACTAGCGGGAGTAGATACGCAGTATTTT. Translating gives CASSVGRLAGVDTQYF. The V call is TRBV9, the J call TRBJ2-3; TRBD2 aligns across 12 bases. The germline V gene encodes CDR1 SGDLS and CDR2 YYNGEE. This CDR3 has 16 amino acids. V was pared by 0 bases and J by 5 bases, with 4 bases of the junction left unmatched.

This clone was seen just once. In DNA, the CDR3 is TGTGCCAGCAGCTTAGAAGAGGTAAGAAGTACTGAAGCTTTCTTT. It yields the protein CASSLEEVRSTEAFF. The V and J genes are TRBV11-1 and TRBJ1-1, with D uncertain. There are 15 residues in the CDR3. Deletions cut 1 base from V and 5 bases from J, with 14 bases between. CDR1 SGHAT and CDR2 FQDESV come from the germline V gene (reference sequence).

The V call is TRBV7-2, the J call TRBJ1-5; D remains ambiguous. The V gene lost 2 bases and the J gene lost 4 bases, with 6 bases spanning the gap. Germline loops: CDR1 SGHTA, CDR2 FQGNSA. The CDR3 has 13 residues. The CDR3 here is CASSLYGNQPQHF. As DNA, the CDR3 is TGTGCCAGCAGCTTATACGGGAATCAGCCCCAGCATTTT.

The V gene is TRBV5-1, the J gene TRBJ2-5; TRBD2 agrees at 12 bases. Germline-derived CDR1 and CDR2 are SGHRS and YFSETQ. The length of the CDR3 is 18 residues. The V segment lost 0 bases and the J segment 2 bases; nucleotides outside the gene matches: 8. CDR3 nucleotides: TGCGCCAGCAGCTTGGCCGGACTAGCGGGAACCCCTCAAGAGACCCAGTACTTC. Translation gives CASSLAGLAGTPQETQYF.

The chain couples TRBV7-2 to TRBJ2-3, with 7 bases that match TRBD2. This CDR3 contains 15 residues. Germline-derived CDR1 and CDR2 are SGHTA and FQGNSA. With V trimmed by 4 bases and J by 5 bases, 9 bases remained unmatched. CDR3 bases: TGTGCCAGCAGCTCTGGGAGGGTGTTTGGAGATACGCAGTATTTT. Translation: CASSSGRVFGDTQYF.

J is TRBJ2-7 and V is TRBV7-2, with TRBD2 matching 13 bases. Germline assignment: CDR1 SGHTA and CDR2 FQGNSA. Trimming at V came to 5 bases and at J to 5 bases, leaving 6 bases not matched to a gene. The CDR3 runs 15 residues. This CDR3 is CASSVTSGRFDEQYF. The CDR3, as DNA: TGTGCCAGCAGCGTGACTAGCGGGAGGTTCGACGAGCAGTACTTC.

This clone was observed a few times. The chain links TRBV2 to TRBJ2-2, with 7 bases aligning to TRBD2. CDR1 is SNHLY, CDR2 FYNNEI, per germline. The J segment lost 1 base and the V segment lost 3 bases, leaving 2 bases of the junction unmatched. The CDR3 covers 15 residues. This chain's CDR3 is CASSDWEGNTGELFF. The CDR3, as DNA: TGTGCCAGCAGTGACTGGGAGGGGAACACCGGGGAGCTGTTTTTT.

This clone was detected once. This chain uses TRBV6-5 with TRBJ1-1; weak D call: TRBD1 (5 bases). V lost 4 bases and J lost 0, with 12 bases in between. The CDR3 has 15 amino acids. CDR1 is MNHEY and CDR2 is SVGAGI in the germline V gene. The CDR3 DNA sequence: TGTGCCAGCAGTTCCCCTCAGGGTCTGAACACTGAAGCTTTCTTT. Translation gives CASSSPQGLNTEAFF.

The V and J genes are TRBV7-2 and TRBJ2-7; possible D gene TRBD2, 5 bases. CDR1 and CDR2 (germline): SGHTA, FQGNSA. V shed 4 bases and J shed 2 bases, with 12 bases lying between them. The CDR3 is 14 residues long. CDR3 amino acids: CASSSPRTPYEQYF. The CDR3 DNA reads as TGTGCCAGCAGCTCCCCCCGGACTCCCTACGAGCAGTACTTC.

The chain employs TRBV4-1 and TRBJ2-7; TRBD2 is a possible D gene (6 bases). The V end lost 1 base, the J end lost 0 bases, and 16 bases lay between the germline ends. This CDR3 comprises 17 residues. The germline CDR1 and CDR2 sequences are MGHRA and YSYEKL. Here the CDR3 DNA reads TGCGCCAGCAGCCAAGGAACGGGGGACCCTAGCTCCTACGAGCAGTACTTC. As protein: CASSQGTGDPSSYEQYF.